These T cell receptor beta chains were read from a single sample in a study of molecular identifiers for immune sequencing clone quantification. TCRdb reanalysed the PCR reads using MiXCR and keeps one entry per CDR3 protein. The data contain approximately 550,000 distinct CDR3 sequences, 20% to 25% of them singletons. The material sequenced was naive CD8+ T cells from blood, with Jurkat cell RNA spiked in. The receptors originated from a human donor in good health. Some libraries in this study had Jurkat cell RNA spiked in. The CDR3 runs from the conserved cysteine through the conserved F or W. The D gene is left open where the match is weak. Rows may omit the clone size; those that give it use once, few, many or a size class.

>many|TRBV6-6|.|TRBJ1-2
TGTGCCAGCAGTGAAAATAACTATGGCTACACCTTC
CASSENNYGYTF
>few|TRBV28|.|TRBJ2-2
TGTGCCAGCAGTTTAATGGTCAGGGTGGGGACCGGGGAGCTGTTTTTT
CASSLMVRVGTGELFF
>.|TRBV29-1|.|TRBJ1-1
TGCAGCGCCACGGGGGTGGGGGACTTCACAAACACTGAAGCTTTCTTT
CSATGVGDFTNTEAFF
>many|TRBV6-2/TRBV6-3|.|TRBJ1-1
TGTGCCAGCATGGATCGGGTCCAAGCTTTCTTT
CASMDRVQAFF
>many|TRBV5-1|TRBD1|TRBJ2-3
TGCGCCAGCAGCCCCTGGGACAGAAGTAGCACAGATACGCAGTATTTT
CASSPWDRSSTDTQYF
>.|TRBV5-1|.|TRBJ2-2
TGCACCAGCAGCTTGGAATACGGGGAGCTGTTTTTT
CTSSLEYGELFF
>.|TRBV27|TRBD1|TRBJ2-7
TGTGCCAGCGCCGAGGCAGGACAGGACCGGGTCGTGCAGTACTTC
CASAEAGQDRVVQYF
>.|TRBV30|.|TRBJ2-7
TGTGCCTGGAGTGTACGTTATTTGGGCCACGAGCAGTACTTC
CAWSVRYLGHEQYF
>many|TRBV5-1|.|TRBJ1-1
TGTGCCAGCAGCTTGGGGGCCGGCACTGAAGCTTTCTTT
CASSLGAGTEAFF
>few|TRBV19|.|TRBJ2-7
TGTGCCAGTAGTATAAAAGCGACAGGAGCCTACGAGCAGTACTTC
CASSIKATGAYEQYF
>many|TRBV4-1|.|TRBJ1-1
TGCGCCAGCAGCCAAGAGGGGGGCACTGAAGCTTTCTTT
CASSQEGGTEAFF
>.|TRBV20-1|.|TRBJ2-7
TGCAGTGCCCGAGTCAGGGGTTTTCACGAGCAGTACTTC
CSARVRGFHEQYF
>.|TRBV12-3/TRBV12-4|.|TRBJ2-7
TGTGCCAGCAGTCCCCTCAATGGGTACGGGCAGTACTTC
CASSPLNGYGQYF
>.|TRBV12-3/TRBV12-4|.|TRBJ2-3
TGTGCCAGCAGGGCGGGGCTCACAGATACGCAGTATTTT
CASRAGLTDTQYF
>many|TRBV19|TRBD1|TRBJ2-3
TGTGCCAGTAGTAATAGGGGACAGGGCAGCGATACGCAGTATTTT
CASSNRGQGSDTQYF
>many|TRBV20-1|.|TRBJ1-1
TGCAGTGCTAGGAACATGAACACTGAAGCTTTCTTT
CSARNMNTEAFF
>.|TRBV20-1|TRBD2|TRBJ2-3
TGCAGTGCTGGGGGACTAGCGGGGGGGCTAGTCACAGATACGCAGTATTTT
CSAGGLAGGLVTDTQYF
>many|TRBV27|TRBD1|TRBJ2-2
TGTGCCAGCAGTTTAGGAACAGGGGCGACCGGGGAGCTGTTTTTT
CASSLGTGATGELFF
>many|TRBV7-9|.|TRBJ2-7
TGTGCCAGCAGCTCGTCGACAGCTTACTACGAGCAGTACTTC
CASSSSTAYYEQYF
>.|TRBV4-3|.|TRBJ1-1
TGCGCCAGCAGCCAAGAGGAGAACACTGAAGCTTTCTTT
CASSQEENTEAFF
>many|TRBV29-1|.|TRBJ1-1
TGCAGCGTTGAATCCCAAAACACTGAAGCTTTCTTT
CSVESQNTEAFF
>.|TRBV4-3|TRBD2|TRBJ2-3
TGCGCCAGCAGCGAGAAGCTAGCGGGCAGCACAGATACGCAGTATTTT
CASSEKLAGSTDTQYF
>.|TRBV30|.|TRBJ1-1
TGTGCCTCCCTACTACCACCGAACACTGAAGCTTTCTTT
CASLLPPNTEAFF
>.|TRBV4-3|TRBD1|TRBJ2-5
TGCGCCAGCGGCCAAGATCGACAGGGGAACCAAGAGACCCAGTACTTC
CASGQDRQGNQETQYF
>few|TRBV6-5|.|TRBJ1-2
TGTGCCAGCAGTCAAGGACTAGGGATGTTCTGTGGCTACGCCTTC
CASSQGLGMFCGYAF
>few|TRBV19|.|TRBJ2-7
TGTGCCAGTAGTATGGGGGGCCCCTCCTACGAGCAGTACTTC
CASSMGGPSYEQYF
>.|TRBV20-1|TRBD1|TRBJ1-2
TGCAGTGCTAGTGGGCAGGGGGCGCGGTATGGCTACACCTTC
CSASGQGARYGYTF
>many|TRBV28|.|TRBJ1-1
TGTGCCAGCGCACTGAGGGGTTTGGGCACTGAAGCTTTCTTT
CASALRGLGTEAFF
>many|TRBV14|.|TRBJ1-1
TGTGCCAGCAGCCAATACTTCGGCACTGAAGCTTTCTTT
CASSQYFGTEAFF
>few|TRBV7-2|.|TRBJ1-1
TGTGCCAGCAGCTTACTTAGGGCGGGGACTGAAGCTTTCTTT
CASSLLRAGTEAFF
>many|TRBV13|TRBD1|TRBJ1-1
TGTGCCAGCAGCTTAGGCCAGGACAGGCCTACATTGTACACTGAAGCTTTCTTT
CASSLGQDRPTLYTEAFF
>many|TRBV25-1|.|TRBJ2-7
TGTGCCAGCAGTGACCGGGCCGGCACTTATCTCCCCTACGAGCAGTACTTC
CASSDRAGTYLPYEQYF
>.|TRBV6-5|.|TRBJ2-2
TGTGCCAGCAGCACCGAAAGGGGCAACACCGGGGAGCTGTTTTTT
CASSTERGNTGELFF
>many|TRBV20-1|.|TRBJ2-2
TGCAGTGCTAGTCTGTTAGGGGAGCTGTTTTTT
CSASLLGELFF
>few|TRBV9|.|TRBJ2-7
TGTGCCAGCAGCGTAGGGTTAGGAGCCTACGAGCAGTACTTC
CASSVGLGAYEQYF
>few|TRBV28|TRBD2|TRBJ2-4
TGTGCCAGCAGCTCGGTACATCTATCTAGCGGGGGGCCCTTAGCCAAAAACATTCAGTACTTC
CASSSVHLSSGGPLAKNIQYF
>.|TRBV27|.|TRBJ2-2
TGTGCCAGCAGTTTTCTAGACGGGATGGGGACCGGGGAGCTGTTTTTT
CASSFLDGMGTGELFF
>few|TRBV4-1|.|TRBJ2-7
TGCGCCAGCGTCCAAAGACCGGGGAATTACGAGCAGTACTTC
CASVQRPGNYEQYF
>many|TRBV6-5|.|TRBJ2-7
TGTGCCAGCAGTAAGACAGGAGGTTACGAGCAGTACTTC
CASSKTGGYEQYF
>.|TRBV19|TRBD1|TRBJ1-1
TGTGCCAGTAGTATAGAGGACAGGGGGGCTGAAGCTTTCTTT
CASSIEDRGAEAFF
>many|TRBV4-3|.|TRBJ2-4
TGCGCCAGCAGCCAAGAAGTAGGGACCTTAGCCAAAAACATTCAGTACTTC
CASSQEVGTLAKNIQYF
>.|TRBV19|.|TRBJ1-1
TGTGCCAGTAGCACTTATCAGTACACTGAAGCTTTCTTT
CASSTYQYTEAFF
>.|TRBV19|.|TRBJ1-2
TGTGCCAGTACCACCTGGTCGGGGGAACCCGACTATGGCTACACCTTC
CASTTWSGEPDYGYTF
>many|TRBV28|TRBD1|TRBJ2-5
TGTGCCAGCAGTTCCGTCGACAGGGGCGATCAAGAGACCCAGTACTTC
CASSSVDRGDQETQYF
>once|TRBV12-3/TRBV12-4|TRBD2|TRBJ2-1
TGTGCCAGCAGGAGGCTAGCGGGGGAGTCGGAGCAGTTCTTC
CASRRLAGESEQFF
>many|TRBV20-1|.|TRBJ1-5
TGCAGTGCACTGGACGTCGGACTTCAGCCCCAGCATTTT
CSALDVGLQPQHF
>.|TRBV28|.|TRBJ1-1
TGTGCCAGCACCGGACAGAACACTAAAGCTTTCTTT
CASTGQNTKAFF
>many|TRBV28|TRBD2|TRBJ2-3
TGTGCCACCCTAGGACTAGCGGGAACTGATACGCAGTATTTT
CATLGLAGTDTQYF
>.|TRBV27|.|TRBJ2-2
TGTGCCAGCAGTTTTTATGACAGCCCGAACACCGGGGAGCTGTTTTTT
CASSFYDSPNTGELFF
>few|TRBV6-5|.|TRBJ2-7
TGTGCCAGCAGTATTGACGGTACGCCCTACGAGCAGTACTTC
CASSIDGTPYEQYF
>many|TRBV4-1|TRBD1|TRBJ2-7
TGCGCCAGCAGCCAAGGATTGGACAGGGTCTACGAGCAGTACTTC
CASSQGLDRVYEQYF
>few|TRBV27|.|TRBJ2-1
TGTGCCAGTACTACCCGCAACGGGGTCCCCTACAATGAGCAGTTCTTC
CASTTRNGVPYNEQFF
>.|TRBV12-3/TRBV12-4|TRBD2|TRBJ2-1
TGTGCCAGCAGTTTCCCTCAGAGCGGGGGGGCTGGAGAGCAGTTCTTC
CASSFPQSGGAGEQFF
>many|TRBV12-5|TRBD1|TRBJ2-1
TGTGCTAGTGGTTTGCTCCGTTTAGGGACAGGGCACTTCTTC
CASGLLRLGTGHFF
>.|TRBV7-8|TRBD2|TRBJ2-7
TGTGCCAGCAGCTTAGCGCGGCTAGCGGGGGACTACGAGCAGTACTTC
CASSLARLAGDYEQYF
>many|TRBV4-3|TRBD1|TRBJ1-4
TGCGCCAGCAGCCAAGGGACAGGGGCGCGTGAAAAACTGTTTTTT
CASSQGTGAREKLFF
>few|TRBV9|TRBD1|TRBJ2-1
TGTGCCAGCAGCCCGGGACAGAATTATTACAATGAGCAGTTCTTC
CASSPGQNYYNEQFF